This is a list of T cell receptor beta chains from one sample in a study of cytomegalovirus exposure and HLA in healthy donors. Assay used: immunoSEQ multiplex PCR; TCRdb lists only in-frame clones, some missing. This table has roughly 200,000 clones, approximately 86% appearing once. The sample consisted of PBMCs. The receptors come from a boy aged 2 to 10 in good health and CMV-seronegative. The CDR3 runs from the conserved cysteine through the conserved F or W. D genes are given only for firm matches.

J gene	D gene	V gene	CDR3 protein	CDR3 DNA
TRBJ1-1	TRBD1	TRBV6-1	CASSVDRVTTEAFF	TGTGCCAGCAGTGTAGACAGGGTAACGACTGAAGCTTTCTTT
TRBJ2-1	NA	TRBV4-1	CASSQSRDFYNEQFF	TGCGCCAGCAGCCAATCCCGGGACTTTTACAATGAGCAGTTCTTC
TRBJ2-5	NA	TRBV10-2	CASSDLETQYF	TGCGCCAGCAGTGACCTCGAGACCCAGTACTTC
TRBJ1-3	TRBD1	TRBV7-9	CASSLDLSGGGNTIYF	TGTGCCAGCAGCTTAGATCTATCAGGGGGTGGAAACACCATATATTTT
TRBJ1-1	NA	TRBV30	CAWRRTEAFF	TGTGCCTGGAGGCGGACTGAAGCTTTCTTT
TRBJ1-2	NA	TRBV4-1	CASSQESTGNYGYTF	TGCGCCAGCAGCCAAGAATCAACGGGTAACTATGGCTACACCTTC
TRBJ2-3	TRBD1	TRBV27	CASSLDRAADTQYF	TGTGCCAGCAGTCTCGACAGGGCGGCAGATACGCAGTATTTT
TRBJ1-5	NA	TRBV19	CASTLEGMGNQPQHF	TGTGCCAGTACCTTGGAGGGGATGGGCAATCAGCCCCAGCATTTT
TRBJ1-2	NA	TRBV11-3	CASSLETSGTPPNYGYTF	TGTGCCAGCAGCTTAGAAACGTCAGGGACACCGCCCAACTATGGCTACACCTTC
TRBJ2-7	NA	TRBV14	CASSQDASGSYEQYF	TGTGCCAGCAGCCAAGATGCGTCGGGGTCCTACGAGCAGTACTTC
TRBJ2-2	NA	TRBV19	CASQGFRGARELFF	TGTGCCAGTCAGGGCTTCCGAGGTGCCCGGGAGCTGTTTTTT
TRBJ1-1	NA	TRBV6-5	CASSYSRGEEAFF	TGTGCCAGCAGTTACTCCAGGGGTGAGGAAGCTTTCTTT
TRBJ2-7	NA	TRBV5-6	CASSSRTGVWGEQYF	TGTGCCAGCAGCTCCAGAACGGGAGTTTGGGGCGAGCAGTACTTC